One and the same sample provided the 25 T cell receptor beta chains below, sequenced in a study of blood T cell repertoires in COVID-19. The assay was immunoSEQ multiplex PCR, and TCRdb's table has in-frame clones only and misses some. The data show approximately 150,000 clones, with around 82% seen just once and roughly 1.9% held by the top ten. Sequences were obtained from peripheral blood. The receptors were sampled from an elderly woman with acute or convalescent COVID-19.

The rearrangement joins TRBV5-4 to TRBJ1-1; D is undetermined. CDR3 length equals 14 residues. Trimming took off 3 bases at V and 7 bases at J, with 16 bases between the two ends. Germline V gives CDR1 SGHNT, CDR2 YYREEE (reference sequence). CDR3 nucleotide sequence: TGTGCCAGCAGCTCCGGTGAGATCGTCGGTGAAGCTTTCTTT. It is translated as CASSSGEIVGEAFF.

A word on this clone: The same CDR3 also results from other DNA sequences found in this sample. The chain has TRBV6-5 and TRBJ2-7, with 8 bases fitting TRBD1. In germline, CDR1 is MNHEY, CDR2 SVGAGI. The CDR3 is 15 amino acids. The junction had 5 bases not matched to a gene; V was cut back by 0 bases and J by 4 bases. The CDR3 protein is CASSYSAGGEYEQYF. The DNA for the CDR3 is TGTGCCAGCAGTTACTCGGCAGGGGGCGAATACGAGCAGTACTTC.

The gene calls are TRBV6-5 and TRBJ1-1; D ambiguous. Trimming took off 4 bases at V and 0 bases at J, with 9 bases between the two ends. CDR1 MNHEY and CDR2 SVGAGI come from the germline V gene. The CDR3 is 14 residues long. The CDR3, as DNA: TGTGCCAGCAGTTTCCTCACAGTGAACACTGAAGCTTTCTTT. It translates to CASSFLTVNTEAFF.

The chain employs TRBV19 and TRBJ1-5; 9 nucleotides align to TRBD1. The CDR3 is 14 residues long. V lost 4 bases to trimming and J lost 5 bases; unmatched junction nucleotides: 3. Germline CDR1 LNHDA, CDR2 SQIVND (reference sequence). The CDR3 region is CASSTGTGHQPQHF. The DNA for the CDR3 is TGTGCCAGTAGTACCGGGACAGGGCATCAGCCCCAGCATTTT. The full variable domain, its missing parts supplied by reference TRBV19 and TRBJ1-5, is DGGITQSPKYLFRKEGQNVTLSCEQNLNHDAMYWYRQDPGQGLRLIYYSQIVNDFQKGDIAEGYSVSREKKESFPLTVTSAQKNPTAFYLCASSTGTGHQPQHFGDGTRLSIL.

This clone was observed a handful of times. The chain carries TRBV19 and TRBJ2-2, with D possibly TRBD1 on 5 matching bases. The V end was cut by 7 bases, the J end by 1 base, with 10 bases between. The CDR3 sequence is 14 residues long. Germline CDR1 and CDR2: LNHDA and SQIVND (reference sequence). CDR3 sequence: CASKGRENTGELFF. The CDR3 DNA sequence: TGTGCCAGTAAGGGCAGGGAGAACACCGGGGAGCTGTTTTTT. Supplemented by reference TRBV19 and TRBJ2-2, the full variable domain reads DGGITQSPKYLFRKEGQNVTLSCEQNLNHDAMYWYRQDPGQGLRLIYYSQIVNDFQKGDIAEGYSVSREKKESFPLTVTSAQKNPTAFYLCASKGRENTGELFFGEGSRLTVL.

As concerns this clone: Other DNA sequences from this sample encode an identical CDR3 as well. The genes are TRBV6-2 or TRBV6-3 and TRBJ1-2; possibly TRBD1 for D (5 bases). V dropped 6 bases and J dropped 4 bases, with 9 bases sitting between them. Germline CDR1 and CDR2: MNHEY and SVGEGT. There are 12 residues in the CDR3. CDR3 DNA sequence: TGTGCCAGCAGCCGTGACAGCTATGGCTACACCTTC. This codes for CASSRDSYGYTF.

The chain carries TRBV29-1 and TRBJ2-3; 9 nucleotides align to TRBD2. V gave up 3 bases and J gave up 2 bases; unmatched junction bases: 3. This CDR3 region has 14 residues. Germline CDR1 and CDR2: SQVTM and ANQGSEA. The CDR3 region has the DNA TGCAGCGTTGATGGCGGGGGGGTCACAGATACGCAGTATTTT. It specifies CSVDGGGVTDTQYF.

CDR3 sequence (DNA): TGTGCCAGCAGCTTAGGCGGCACACCGGCCCAGTACTTC. This codes for CASSLGGTPAQYF. This chain connects TRBV11-1 to TRBJ2-5, with unresolved D. The V end lost 1 base, the J end lost 9 bases, and 12 bases lay between the germline ends. The CDR3 runs to 13 residues. CDR1 is SGHAT and CDR2 is FQDESV in the germline V gene (reference sequence).

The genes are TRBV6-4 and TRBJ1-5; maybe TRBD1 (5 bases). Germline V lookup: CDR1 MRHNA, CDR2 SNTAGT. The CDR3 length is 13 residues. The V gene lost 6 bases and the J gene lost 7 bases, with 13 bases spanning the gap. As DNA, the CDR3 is TGTGCCAGCAGCCCTACACGGGGGCAGCCCCAGCATTTT. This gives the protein CASSPTRGQPQHF.

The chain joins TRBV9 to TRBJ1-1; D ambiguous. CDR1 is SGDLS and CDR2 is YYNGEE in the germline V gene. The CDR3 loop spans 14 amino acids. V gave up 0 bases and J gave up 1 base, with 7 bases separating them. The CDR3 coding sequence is TGTGCCAGCAGCGTAGATACAGAGAACACTGAAGCTTTCTTT. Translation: CASSVDTENTEAFF.

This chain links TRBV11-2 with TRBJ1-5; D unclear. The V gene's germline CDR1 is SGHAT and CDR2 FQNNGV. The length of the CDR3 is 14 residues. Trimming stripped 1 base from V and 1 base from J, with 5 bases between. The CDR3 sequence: CASSLGQSNQPQHF. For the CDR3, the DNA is TGTGCCAGCAGCTTAGGCCAGAGCAATCAGCCCCAGCATTTT.

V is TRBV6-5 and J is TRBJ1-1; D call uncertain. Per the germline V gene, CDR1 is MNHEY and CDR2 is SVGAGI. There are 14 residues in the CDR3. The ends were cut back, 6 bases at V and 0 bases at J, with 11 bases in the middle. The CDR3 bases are TGTGCCAGCAGACGAACAGCTATGAACACTGAAGCTTTCTTT. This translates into CASRRTAMNTEAFF.

CDR3 loop: CASQTGGAGQPQHF. Here the CDR3 DNA reads TGTGCCAGCCAGACAGGGGGGGCCGGTCAGCCCCAGCATTTT. This chain connects TRBV2 to TRBJ1-5; 9 bases align to TRBD1. In germline, CDR1 is SNHLY, CDR2 FYNNEI. The CDR3 spans 14 residues. V lost 8 bases and J lost 6; bases outside the gene matches: 8.

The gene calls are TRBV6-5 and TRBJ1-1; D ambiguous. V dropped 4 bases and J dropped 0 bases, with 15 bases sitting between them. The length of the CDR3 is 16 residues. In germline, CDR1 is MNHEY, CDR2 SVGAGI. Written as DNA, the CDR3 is TGTGCCAGCAGTTTTTCCCACGGAGGTGTGAACACTGAAGCTTTCTTT. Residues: CASSFSHGGVNTEAFF.

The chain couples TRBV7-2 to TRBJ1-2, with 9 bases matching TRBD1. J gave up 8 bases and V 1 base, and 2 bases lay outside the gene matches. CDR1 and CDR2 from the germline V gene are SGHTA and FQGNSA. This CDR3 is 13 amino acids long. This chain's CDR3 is CASSLDRGHGYTF. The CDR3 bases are TGTGCCAGCAGCTTAGACAGGGGGCACGGCTACACCTTC.

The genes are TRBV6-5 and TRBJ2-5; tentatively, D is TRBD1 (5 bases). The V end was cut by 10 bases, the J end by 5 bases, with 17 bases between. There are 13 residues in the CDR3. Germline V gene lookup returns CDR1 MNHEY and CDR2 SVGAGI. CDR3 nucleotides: TGTGCCACCATAGAGCAGGGTGAGGAGACCCAGTACTTC. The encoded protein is CATIEQGEETQYF.

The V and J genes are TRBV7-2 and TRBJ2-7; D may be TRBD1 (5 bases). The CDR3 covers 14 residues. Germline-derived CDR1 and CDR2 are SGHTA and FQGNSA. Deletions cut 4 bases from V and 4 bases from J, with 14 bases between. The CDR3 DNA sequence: TGTGCCAGCAGCTCCAGATCTGGGGCGTACGAGCAGTACTTC. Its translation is CASSSRSGAYEQYF.

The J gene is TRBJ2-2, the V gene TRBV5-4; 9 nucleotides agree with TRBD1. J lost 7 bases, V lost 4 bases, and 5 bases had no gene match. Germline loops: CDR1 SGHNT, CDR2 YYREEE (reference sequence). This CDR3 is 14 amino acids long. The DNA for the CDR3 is TGTGCCAGCAGCGCCAGACAGGGGGACGGGGAGCTGTTTTTT. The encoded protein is CASSARQGDGELFF.

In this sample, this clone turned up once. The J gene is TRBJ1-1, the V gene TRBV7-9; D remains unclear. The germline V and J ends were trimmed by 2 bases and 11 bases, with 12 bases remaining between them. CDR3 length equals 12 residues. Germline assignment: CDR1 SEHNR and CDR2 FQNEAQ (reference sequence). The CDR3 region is CASSLTGSVAFF. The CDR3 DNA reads TGTGCCAGCAGCTTAACGGGTTCTGTGGCTTTCTTT.

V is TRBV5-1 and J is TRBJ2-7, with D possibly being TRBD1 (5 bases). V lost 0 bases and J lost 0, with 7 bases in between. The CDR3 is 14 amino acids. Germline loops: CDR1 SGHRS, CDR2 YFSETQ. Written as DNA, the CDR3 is TGCGCCAGCAGCTTGGCGACAGTCTCCTACGAGCAGTACTTC. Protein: CASSLATVSYEQYF.

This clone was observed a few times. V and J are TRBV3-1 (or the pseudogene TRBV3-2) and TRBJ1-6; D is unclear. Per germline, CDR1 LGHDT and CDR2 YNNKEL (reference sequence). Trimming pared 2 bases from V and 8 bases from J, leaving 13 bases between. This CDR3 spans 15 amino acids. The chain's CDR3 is CASSQLPSQDSPLHF. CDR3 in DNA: TGTGCCAGCAGCCAACTCCCATCCCAGGATTCACCCCTCCACTTT.

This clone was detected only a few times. The CDR3 reads CASRRWDRYNEKLFF. The DNA of the CDR3 is TGTGCCAGCAGGAGATGGGACAGATATAATGAAAAACTGTTTTTT. V and J are TRBV5-6 and TRBJ1-4, with 7 bases identical to TRBD1. Germline V CDR1 and CDR2: SGHDT, YYEEEE. Germline trimming cut 5 bases from V and 4 bases from J; bases unmatched to any gene: 8. The CDR3 runs 15 residues.

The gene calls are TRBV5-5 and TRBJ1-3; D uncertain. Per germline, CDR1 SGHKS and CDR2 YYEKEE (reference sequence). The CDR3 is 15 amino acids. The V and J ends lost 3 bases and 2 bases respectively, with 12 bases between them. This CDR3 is CASSWRTLAGNTIYF. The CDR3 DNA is TGTGCCAGCAGCTGGAGGACGTTGGCTGGAAACACCATATATTTT.

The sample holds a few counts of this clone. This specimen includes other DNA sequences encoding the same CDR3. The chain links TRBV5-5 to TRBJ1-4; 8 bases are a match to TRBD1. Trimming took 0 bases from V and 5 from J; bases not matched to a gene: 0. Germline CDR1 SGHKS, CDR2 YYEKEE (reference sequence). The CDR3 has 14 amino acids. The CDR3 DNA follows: TGTGCCAGCAGCTTGGGACAGGGGAATGAAAAACTGTTTTTT. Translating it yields CASSLGQGNEKLFF.

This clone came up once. In DNA form, the CDR3 reads TGTGCCAGCAGTGAATCGGGGAGGCGATTTGAAGCTTTCTTT. Encoded protein: CASSESGRRFEAFF. The chain joins TRBV6-1 to TRBJ1-1; no reliable D call. The CDR3 is 14 residues long. Trimming left V 2 bases short and J 7 bases short, with 14 bases between. Germline CDR1 reads MNHNS; CDR2 reads SASEGT.